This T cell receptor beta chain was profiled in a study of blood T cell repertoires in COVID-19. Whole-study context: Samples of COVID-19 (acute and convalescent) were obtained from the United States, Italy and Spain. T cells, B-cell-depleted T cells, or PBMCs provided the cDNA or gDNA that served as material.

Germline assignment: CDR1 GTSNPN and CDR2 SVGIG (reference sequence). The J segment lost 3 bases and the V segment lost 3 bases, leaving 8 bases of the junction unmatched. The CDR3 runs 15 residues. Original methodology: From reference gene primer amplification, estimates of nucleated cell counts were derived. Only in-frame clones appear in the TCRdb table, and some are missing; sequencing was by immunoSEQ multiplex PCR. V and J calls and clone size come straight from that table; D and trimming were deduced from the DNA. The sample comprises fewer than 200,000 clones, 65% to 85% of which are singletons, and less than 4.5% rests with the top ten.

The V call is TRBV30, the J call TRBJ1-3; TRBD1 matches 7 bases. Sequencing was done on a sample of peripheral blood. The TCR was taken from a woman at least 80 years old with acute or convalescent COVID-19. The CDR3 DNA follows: TGTGCCTGGAGCTACGCAGGGGGATATGGAAACACCATATATTTT. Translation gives CAWSYAGGYGNTIYF.